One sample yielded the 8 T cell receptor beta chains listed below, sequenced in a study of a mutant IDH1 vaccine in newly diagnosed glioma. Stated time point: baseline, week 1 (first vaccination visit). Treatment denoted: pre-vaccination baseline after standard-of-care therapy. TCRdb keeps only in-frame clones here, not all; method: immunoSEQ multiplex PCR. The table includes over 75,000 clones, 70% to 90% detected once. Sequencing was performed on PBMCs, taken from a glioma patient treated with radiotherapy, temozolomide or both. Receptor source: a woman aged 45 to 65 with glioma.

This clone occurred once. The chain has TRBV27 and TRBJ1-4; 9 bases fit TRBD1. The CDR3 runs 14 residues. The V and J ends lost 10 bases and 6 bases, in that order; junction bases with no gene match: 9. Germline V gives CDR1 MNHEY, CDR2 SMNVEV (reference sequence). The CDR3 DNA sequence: TGTGCCATTCCGACAGGGGGGTTTTATGAAAAACTGTTTTTT. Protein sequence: CAIPTGGFYEKLFF.

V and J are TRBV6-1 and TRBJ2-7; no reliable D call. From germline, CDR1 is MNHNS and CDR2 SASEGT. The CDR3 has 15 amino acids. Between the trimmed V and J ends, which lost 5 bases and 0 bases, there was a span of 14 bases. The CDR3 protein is CASSPNDWSSYEQYF. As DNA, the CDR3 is TGTGCCAGCAGTCCAAACGACTGGAGCTCCTACGAGCAGTACTTC.

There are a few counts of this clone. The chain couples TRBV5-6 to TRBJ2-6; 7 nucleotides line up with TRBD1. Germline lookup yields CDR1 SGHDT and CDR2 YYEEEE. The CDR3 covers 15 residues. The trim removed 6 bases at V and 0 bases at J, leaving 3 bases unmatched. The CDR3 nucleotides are TGTGCCAGCAACACAGGGGTCTCTGGGGCCAACGTCCTGACTTTC. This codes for CASNTGVSGANVLTF.

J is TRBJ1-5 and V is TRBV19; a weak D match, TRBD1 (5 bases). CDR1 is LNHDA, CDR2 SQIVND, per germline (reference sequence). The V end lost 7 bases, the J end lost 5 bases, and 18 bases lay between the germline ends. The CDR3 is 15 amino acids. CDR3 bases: TGTGCCAGTACCGTTCTATCAGGGAGGCATCAGCCCCAGCATTTT. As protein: CASTVLSGRHQPQHF.

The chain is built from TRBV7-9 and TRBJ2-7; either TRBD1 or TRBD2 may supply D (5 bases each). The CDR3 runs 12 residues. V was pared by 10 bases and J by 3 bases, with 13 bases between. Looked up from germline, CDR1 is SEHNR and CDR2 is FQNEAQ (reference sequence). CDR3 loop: CATWDGRYEQYF. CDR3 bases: TGTGCCACCTGGGACGGCCGCTACGAGCAGTACTTC.

The chain's CDR3 is CATSRDRASYEQYF. The CDR3 DNA reads as TGTGCCACCAGCAGAGATCGAGCTTCCTACGAGCAGTACTTC. The rearrangement uses TRBV15 and TRBJ2-7; the D is unclear. The V gene lost 0 bases and the J gene lost 1 base, with 7 bases spanning the gap. The CDR3 has 14 residues. Germline V gives CDR1 LNHNV, CDR2 YYDKDF (reference sequence).

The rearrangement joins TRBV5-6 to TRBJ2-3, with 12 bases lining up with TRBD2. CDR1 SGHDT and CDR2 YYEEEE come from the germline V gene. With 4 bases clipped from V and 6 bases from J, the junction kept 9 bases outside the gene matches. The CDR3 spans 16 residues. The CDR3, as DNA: TGTGCCAGCAGCACAGGCCGACTAGCGGGAGCCGATACGCAGTATTTT. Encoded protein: CASSTGRLAGADTQYF.

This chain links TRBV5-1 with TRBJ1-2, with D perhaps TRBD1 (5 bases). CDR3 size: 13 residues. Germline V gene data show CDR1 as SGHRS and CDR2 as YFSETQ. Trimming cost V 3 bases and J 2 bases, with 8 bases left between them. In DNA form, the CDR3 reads TGCGCCAGCAGCTCGGACATGAACTATGGCTACACCTTC. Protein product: CASSSDMNYGYTF.